The 16 T cell receptor beta chains below were found in one sample sequenced in a study of early T cells in non-severe SARS-CoV-2 infection. Via MiXCR, TCRdb re-called the 5' RACE reads, giving one row per CDR3 protein. The table records some 22,000 distinct CDR3 sequences, approximately 4.5% of them present only once. Material for sequencing was whole blood. Receptors were obtained from an adult who was a healthcare worker with PCR-confirmed SARS-CoV-2 infection or an uninfected control (not recorded which).

Ten or more counts support this clonotype. The rearrangement uses TRBV3-1 and TRBJ1-1; weak D call: TRBD1 (5 bases). Per the germline V gene, CDR1 is LGHDT and CDR2 is YNNKEL (reference sequence). Trimming pared 1 base from V and 3 bases from J, leaving 15 bases between. The CDR3 is 16 residues long. CDR3 nucleotide sequence: TGTGCCAGCAGCCAAGCTGGTTCCGGAGGGGACACTGAAGCTTTCTTT. Protein: CASSQAGSGGDTEAFF.

Many counts were recorded for this clonotype. The V and J genes are TRBV30 and TRBJ1-6; 9 nucleotides align to TRBD1. This CDR3 comprises 18 residues. Trimming cost V 2 bases and J 4 bases; bases outside gene matches: 12. Germline V gene sequence: CDR1 GTSNPN, CDR2 SVGIG (reference sequence). The CDR3, as DNA: TGTGCCTGGAGTCCCACGGGAGTCGGACAGGGGTATAATTCACCCCTCCACTTT. It translates to CAWSPTGVGQGYNSPLHF.

The chain couples TRBV7-9 to TRBJ1-5, with D uncertain. The CDR3 spans 12 residues. V shed 1 base and J shed 7 bases, with 5 bases lying between them. CDR1 is SEHNR, CDR2 FQNEAQ, per germline (reference sequence). This chain's CDR3 is CASSLDAQPQHF. The DNA of the CDR3 is TGTGCCAGCAGCTTAGACGCCCAGCCCCAGCATTTT.

This clonotype has ten or more counts. The J gene is TRBJ2-7, the V gene TRBV20-1; perhaps TRBD2 as D (5 bases). The CDR3 runs to 12 residues. Germline V CDR1 and CDR2: DFQATT, SNEGSKA (reference sequence). V shed 1 base and J shed 4 bases, with 8 bases lying between them. CDR3 in DNA: TGCAGTGCTAGAGGCCTAGCTTACGAGCAGTACTTC. This sequence encodes CSARGLAYEQYF.

This clonotype ranks as medium-sized. CDR3 nucleotide sequence: TGCGCCAGCAGCCAAGACTCCGGGAGGGGCTATGGCTACACCTTC. Amino acid sequence: CASSQDSGRGYGYTF. The rearrangement links TRBV4-3 to TRBJ1-2; possibly TRBD1 for D (5 bases). Germline CDR1 is LGHNA and CDR2 is YSLEER. The germline V and J ends were trimmed by 0 bases and 4 bases, with 12 bases remaining between them. This CDR3 comprises 15 residues.

This clonotype was seen ten or more times. The gene calls are TRBV28 and TRBJ2-1; D perhaps matches TRBD2 (6 bases). Germline CDR1 and CDR2: MDHEN and SYDVKM. The CDR3 sequence is 14 residues long. The V gene lost 6 bases and the J gene lost 5 bases, with 14 bases spanning the gap. The CDR3 region is CASSLDGGDNEQFF. CDR3 sequence (DNA): TGTGCCAGCAGCTTGGACGGGGGAGACAATGAGCAGTTCTTC.

This clonotype has at least ten counts. The J gene is TRBJ2-2, the V gene TRBV2; a possible D gene is TRBD1 (5 bases). The CDR3 contains 15 residues. Trimming left V 6 bases short and J 4 bases short, with 15 bases between. Germline CDR1 reads SNHLY; CDR2 reads FYNNEI. The CDR3 loop is CASRGAPHLTGELFF. The CDR3 region has the DNA TGTGCCAGCAGAGGGGCCCCTCATCTCACCGGGGAGCTGTTTTTT.

This chain joins TRBV6-6 and TRBJ1-6; D unresolved. Germline V gives CDR1 MNHNY, CDR2 SVGAGI (reference sequence). With 2 bases removed from V and 0 bases from J, the gap between germline ends came to 8 bases. This CDR3 comprises 16 residues. The CDR3 protein is CASSYGDYSYNSPLHF. For the CDR3, the DNA is TGTGCCAGCAGTTACGGAGATTACTCCTATAATTCACCCCTCCACTTT.

This clonotype was observed at least ten times. The chain combines TRBV7-2 with TRBJ2-1; 9 positions match TRBD1. This CDR3 is 14 amino acids long. J gave up 4 bases and V 6 bases, and 4 bases lay outside the gene matches. Germline V gene lookup returns CDR1 SGHTA and CDR2 FQGNSA. The CDR3: CASSRTGVYNEQFF. The CDR3 DNA sequence: TGTGCCAGCAGTCGGACAGGGGTTTACAATGAGCAGTTCTTC.

CDR3 in DNA: TGCAGTGCTAGAGTTACGGGGGGGGCCCGCAATGAGCAGTTCTTC. It yields the protein CSARVTGGARNEQFF. The chain joins TRBV20-1 to TRBJ2-1; 8 bases map to TRBD2. The CDR3 has 15 residues. J was trimmed by 6 bases and V by 1 base; bases with no gene match: 8. Germline V CDR1 and CDR2: DFQATT, SNEGSKA (reference sequence).

A few counts support this clonotype. This chain links TRBV12-3 or TRBV12-4 with TRBJ2-2; D is unresolved. Trimming stripped 5 bases from V and 4 bases from J, with 8 bases between. The CDR3 loop spans 13 amino acids. The CDR3 nucleotides are TGTGCCAGCAGTACCCGTAGCACCGGGGAGCTGTTTTTT. Its protein product is CASSTRSTGELFF.

This clonotype was detected ten times or more. The chain recombines TRBV4-2 with TRBJ1-2; 7 nucleotides line up with TRBD1. This CDR3 comprises 15 residues. Germline CDR1 LGHNA, CDR2 YNFKEQ. Germline trimming cut 1 base from V and 4 bases from J; bases unmatched to any gene: 6. The CDR3 is CASSQARGSVYGYTF. CDR3 in DNA: TGTGCCAGCAGCCAAGCCAGGGGGTCGGTCTATGGCTACACCTTC.

With respect to this clonotype: This clone may be a read error of a much larger clone one base away. The J gene is TRBJ1-3, the V gene TRBV6-5; TRBD1 matches at 7 bases. CDR1 is MNHEY, CDR2 SVGAGI, per germline. The CDR3 spans 14 residues. The CDR3 DNA is TGTGCCAGCAGTCAACAGGGGACTGGATACACCATATATTTT. Its translation is CASSQQGTGYTIYF.

This clonotype was seen repeatedly, ten times or more. The V call is TRBV6-6, the J call TRBJ2-2; D remains ambiguous. This CDR3 spans 12 amino acids. Trimming stripped 4 bases from V and 5 bases from J, with 5 bases between. In germline, CDR1 is MNHNY, CDR2 SVGAGI (reference sequence). This CDR3 reads CASSFQTGELFF. The CDR3 DNA reads as TGTGCCAGCAGTTTTCAAACCGGGGAGCTGTTTTTT.

The gene calls are TRBV6-5 and TRBJ1-3, with a possible D match to TRBD1 (5 bases). The germline V gene encodes CDR1 MNHEY and CDR2 SVGAGI. The CDR3 is 15 amino acids. The V and J ends lost 6 bases and 0 bases respectively, with 12 bases between them. CDR3 sequence reads: CASRTGRNSGNTIYF. CDR3 coding DNA: TGTGCCAGCAGGACGGGACGGAACTCTGGAAACACCATATATTTT.

This chain connects TRBV5-4 to TRBJ2-5; either TRBD1 or TRBD2 may supply D (5 bases each). The CDR3 covers 13 residues. Trimming left V 2 bases short and J 5 bases short, with 10 bases between. Germline values: CDR1 SGHNT, CDR2 YYREEE (reference sequence). CDR3 protein: CASSFWGTETQYF. Here the CDR3 DNA reads TGTGCCAGCAGCTTCTGGGGGACGGAGACCCAGTACTTC.